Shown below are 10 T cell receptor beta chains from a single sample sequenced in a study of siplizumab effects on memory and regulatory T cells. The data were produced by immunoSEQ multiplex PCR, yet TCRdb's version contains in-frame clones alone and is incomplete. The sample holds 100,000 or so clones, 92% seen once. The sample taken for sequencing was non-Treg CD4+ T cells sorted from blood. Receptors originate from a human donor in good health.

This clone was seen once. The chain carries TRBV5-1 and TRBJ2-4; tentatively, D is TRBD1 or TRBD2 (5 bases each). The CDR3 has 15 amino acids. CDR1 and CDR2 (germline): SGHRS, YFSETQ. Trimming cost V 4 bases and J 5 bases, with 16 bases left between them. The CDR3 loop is CASSVDGARENIQYF. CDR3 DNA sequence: TGCGCCAGCAGCGTGGACGGGGCCCGGGAAAACATTCAGTACTTC.

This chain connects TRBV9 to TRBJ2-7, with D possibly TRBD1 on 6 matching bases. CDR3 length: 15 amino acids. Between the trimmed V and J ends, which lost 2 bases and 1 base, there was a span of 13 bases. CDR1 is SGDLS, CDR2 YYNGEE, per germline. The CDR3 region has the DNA TGTGCCAGCAGCGTCGGAGCCGGGACATCCTACGAGCAGTACTTC. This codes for CASSVGAGTSYEQYF.

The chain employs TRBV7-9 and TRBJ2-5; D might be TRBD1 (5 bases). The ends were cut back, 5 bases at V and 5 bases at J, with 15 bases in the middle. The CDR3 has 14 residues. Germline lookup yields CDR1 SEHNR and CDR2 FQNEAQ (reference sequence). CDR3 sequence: CASSRQSGLETQYF. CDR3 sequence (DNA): TGTGCCAGCAGCAGACAGTCCGGCCTGGAGACCCAGTACTTC.

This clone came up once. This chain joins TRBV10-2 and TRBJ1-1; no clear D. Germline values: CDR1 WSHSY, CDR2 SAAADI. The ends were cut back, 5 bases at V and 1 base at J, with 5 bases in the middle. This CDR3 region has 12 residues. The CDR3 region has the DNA TGCGCCAGCAGTCCAGGGAACACTGAAGCTTTCTTT. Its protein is CASSPGNTEAFF.

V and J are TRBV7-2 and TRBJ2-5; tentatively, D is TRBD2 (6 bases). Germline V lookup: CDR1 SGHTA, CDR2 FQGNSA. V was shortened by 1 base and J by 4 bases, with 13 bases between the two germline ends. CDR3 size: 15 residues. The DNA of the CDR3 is TGTGCCAGCAGCTTAGGCGTGGGAGGTTCAGAGACCCAGTACTTC. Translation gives CASSLGVGGSETQYF.

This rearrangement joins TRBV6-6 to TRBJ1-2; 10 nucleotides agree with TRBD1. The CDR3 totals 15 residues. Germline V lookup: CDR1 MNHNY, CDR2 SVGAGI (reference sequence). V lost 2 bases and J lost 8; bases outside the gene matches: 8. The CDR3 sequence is CASSYLQTGGDGYTF. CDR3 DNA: TGTGCCAGCAGTTACCTCCAGACAGGGGGCGACGGCTACACCTTC.

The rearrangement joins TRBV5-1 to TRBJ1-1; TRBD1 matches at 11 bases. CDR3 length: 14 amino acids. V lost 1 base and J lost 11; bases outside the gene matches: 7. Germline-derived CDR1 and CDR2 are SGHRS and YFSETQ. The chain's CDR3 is CASSLRTGGLGAFF. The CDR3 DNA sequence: TGCGCCAGCAGCTTGAGGACAGGGGGCCTTGGTGCTTTCTTT. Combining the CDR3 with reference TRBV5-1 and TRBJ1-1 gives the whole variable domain KAGVTQTPRYLIKTRGQQVTLSCSPISGHRSVSWYQQTPGQGLQFLFEYFSETQRNKGNFPGRFSGRQFSNSRSEMNVSTLELGDSALYLCASSLRTGGLGAFFGQGTRLTVV.

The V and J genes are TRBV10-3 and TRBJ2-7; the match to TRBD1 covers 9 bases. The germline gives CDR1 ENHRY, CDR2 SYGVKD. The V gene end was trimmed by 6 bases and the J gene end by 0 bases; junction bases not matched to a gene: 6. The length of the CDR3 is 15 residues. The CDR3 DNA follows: TGTGCCATCAGCCCGGGACAGGGATACTCCTACGAGCAGTACTTC. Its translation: CAISPGQGYSYEQYF.

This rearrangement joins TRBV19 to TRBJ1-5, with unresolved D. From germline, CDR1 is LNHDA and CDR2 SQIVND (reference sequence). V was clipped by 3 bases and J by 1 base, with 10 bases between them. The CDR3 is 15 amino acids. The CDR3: CASSIRGASNQPQHF. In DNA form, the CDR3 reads TGTGCCAGTAGTATCCGGGGAGCAAGCAATCAGCCCCAGCATTTT.

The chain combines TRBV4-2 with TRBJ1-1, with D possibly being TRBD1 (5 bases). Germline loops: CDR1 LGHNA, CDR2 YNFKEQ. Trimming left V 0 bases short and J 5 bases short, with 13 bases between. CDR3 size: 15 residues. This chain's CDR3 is CASSQESGGRTEAFF. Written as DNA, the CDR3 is TGTGCCAGCAGCCAAGAGTCCGGGGGGAGGACTGAAGCTTTCTTT.